Below are 27 T cell receptor beta chains sequenced from a single sample in a study of T cell repertoires in cytomegalovirus infection. Via MiXCR, TCRdb re-called the reads, giving one row per CDR3 protein. The data contain a few hundred thousand distinct CDR3 sequences, 15% to 20% of them singletons. The material sequenced was PBMCs. The receptor set was obtained from a human donor in good health (CMV status not recorded). Some clones in this sample may be carry-over from other donors' samples.

This clonotype was seen only a few times. The chain combines TRBV19 with TRBJ1-5; D remains unclear. The CDR3 length is 14 residues. Trimming left V 10 bases short and J 1 base short, with 14 bases between. Looked up from germline, CDR1 is LNHDA and CDR2 is SQIVND (reference sequence). CDR3 amino acids: CATGRIGSNQPQHF. The CDR3 bases are TGTGCCACCGGACGAATCGGGAGCAATCAGCCCCAGCATTTT.

The sample holds many counts of this clonotype. The chain couples TRBV7-6 to TRBJ2-5; D remains unclear. The CDR3 covers 13 residues. V gave up 1 base and J gave up 5 bases, with 8 bases separating them. Looked up from germline, CDR1 is SGHVS and CDR2 is FNYEAQ. The CDR3 bases are TGTGCCAGCAGCTTAGGGTTTTATGAGACCCAGTACTTC. As protein: CASSLGFYETQYF.

V is TRBV18 and J is TRBJ1-4, with D possibly TRBD1 on 6 matching bases. This CDR3 is built from 13 residues. Trimming cost V 8 bases and J 5 bases, with 12 bases left between them. CDR1 is KGHSH, CDR2 LQKENI, per germline. The CDR3 spells CASRQDLNEKLFF. The CDR3 DNA is TGTGCCAGCCGACAGGACCTCAATGAAAAACTGTTTTTT.

J is TRBJ2-5 and V is TRBV7-9; 8 bases map to TRBD1. The V gene end was trimmed by 7 bases and the J gene end by 1 base; junction bases not matched to a gene: 14. The CDR3 runs to 17 residues. Germline V CDR1 and CDR2: SEHNR, FQNEAQ (reference sequence). The CDR3 loop reads CASTTLVTGTGQETQYF. The CDR3 DNA reads TGTGCCAGCACGACGTTAGTAACGGGGACAGGCCAAGAGACCCAGTACTTC.

This clonotype was found many times. This chain joins TRBV4-1 and TRBJ1-4; D remains ambiguous. The CDR3 is 17 amino acids. With 3 bases removed from V and 0 bases from J, the gap between germline ends came to 14 bases. Germline V gene sequence: CDR1 MGHRA, CDR2 YSYEKL. The CDR3 DNA reads as TGCGCCAGCAGCCACGCGATCCCCAGGTCAACTAATGAAAAACTGTTTTTT. Its translation: CASSHAIPRSTNEKLFF.

This clonotype was recorded at least ten times. The chain combines TRBV28 with TRBJ1-1, with a weak D call TRBD1 (6 bases). The length of the CDR3 is 16 residues. Germline values: CDR1 MDHEN, CDR2 SYDVKM. V dropped 5 bases and J dropped 1 base, with 17 bases sitting between them. CDR3 in amino acids: CASSGGDIRGNTEAFF. The CDR3 DNA sequence: TGTGCCAGCAGTGGCGGGGATATCAGGGGGAACACTGAAGCTTTCTTT.

Only a few counts were recorded for this clonotype. The V call is TRBV15, the J call TRBJ2-1, with 8 nucleotides matching TRBD1. J lost 6 bases, V lost 8 bases, and 21 bases had no gene match. This CDR3 comprises 18 residues. CDR1 and CDR2 (germline): LNHNV, YYDKDF (reference sequence). The CDR3 protein is CATLPQGVRFGSFNEQFF. Written as DNA, the CDR3 is TGTGCCACCCTCCCACAGGGGGTCCGGTTTGGTTCATTCAATGAGCAGTTCTTC.

This clonotype has a count of ten or more. This rearrangement joins TRBV7-2 to TRBJ2-7, with D possibly TRBD1 on 6 matching bases. This CDR3 region has 15 residues. V was cut by 0 bases and J by 1 base, with 10 bases left in between. Germline CDR1 and CDR2: SGHTA and FQGNSA. The CDR3 DNA reads TGTGCCAGCAGCTTAGCCCAGGGACAATCCTACGAGCAGTACTTC. Its translation: CASSLAQGQSYEQYF. Looking up the rest from reference TRBV7-2 and TRBJ2-7 gives the full variable domain: GAGVSQSPSNKVTEKGKDVELRCDPISGHTALYWYRQSLGQGLEFLIYFQGNSAPDKSGLPSDRFSAERTGGSVSTLTIQRTQQEDSAVYLCASSLAQGQSYEQYFGPGTRLTVT.

A few counts support this clonotype. This CDR3 is CASSPGRIYNSPLHF. Written as DNA, the CDR3 is TGTGCCAGCTCACCGGGACGGATTTATAATTCACCCCTCCACTTT. The chain is built from TRBV18 and TRBJ1-6; TRBD1 is a possible D gene (5 bases). Trimming removed 3 bases at V and 4 bases at J, with 10 bases between. This CDR3 is 15 amino acids long. Germline values: CDR1 KGHSH, CDR2 LQKENI.

This clonotype was counted many times. Its ends do not fully match the called genes, so a read error is possible. The rearrangement uses TRBV19 and TRBJ2-4; 7 bases fit TRBD1. The V gene's germline CDR1 is LNHDA and CDR2 SQIVND (reference sequence). The CDR3 extends over 13 amino acids. This CDR3 is CASRIGTDNIQYF. In DNA form, the CDR3 reads TGTGCCAGTAGGATAGGGACAGATAACATTCAGTACTTC.

The table lists this clonotype with a few counts. The chain couples TRBV20-1 to TRBJ2-5; 11 bases fit TRBD2. The ends lost 5 bases at V and 4 bases at J; junction bases unmatched: 18. CDR3 size: 18 residues. Germline V gene lookup returns CDR1 DFQATT and CDR2 SNEGSKA (reference sequence). As DNA, the CDR3 is TGCAGTGCTCCACCAGGGCTAGCGGGGGGCACCCTAGCAGAGACCCAGTACTTC. Protein sequence: CSAPPGLAGGTLAETQYF.

The J gene is TRBJ1-1, the V gene TRBV12-3 or TRBV12-4; a weak D match, TRBD1 (5 bases). V gave up 3 bases and J gave up 4 bases, with 12 bases separating them. CDR3 length: 14 residues. In DNA, the CDR3 is TGTGCCAGCAGTTTCGGGGGTACGGGCACTGAAGCTTTCTTT. Amino acid sequence: CASSFGGTGTEAFF.

This clonotype showed up just a few times. This chain joins TRBV15 and TRBJ2-7; 7 bases match TRBD1. V shed 0 bases and J 0 bases; nucleotides not matched to a gene: 8. CDR3 length: 17 residues. Germline CDR1 LNHNV, CDR2 YYDKDF (reference sequence). In DNA form, the CDR3 reads TGTGCCACCAGCAGAGACCCGACAGGGTCCTCCTCCTACGAGCAGTACTTC. The encoded protein is CATSRDPTGSSSYEQYF.

The chain uses TRBV19 and TRBJ2-4, with 8 bases matching TRBD1. Trimming at V came to 4 bases and at J to 0 bases, leaving 14 bases not matched to a gene. Germline CDR1 and CDR2: LNHDA and SQIVND (reference sequence). The CDR3 runs to 19 residues. For the CDR3, the DNA is TGTGCCAGTAGTAAGACCGGGACAGGAACCATCCTAGCCAAAAACATTCAGTACTTC. Translated, it gives CASSKTGTGTILAKNIQYF.

This clonotype was detected ten times or more. The chain links TRBV7-9 to TRBJ1-1; D possibly corresponds to TRBD1 (5 bases). The CDR3 spans 14 residues. The V and J ends lost 6 bases and 8 bases respectively, with 19 bases between them. Germline V gene sequence: CDR1 SEHNR, CDR2 FQNEAQ (reference sequence). CDR3 in DNA: TGTGCCAGCAGACCTACGGCGGGGGAGGGGGAAGCTTTCTTT. It specifies CASRPTAGEGEAFF.

In regard to this clonotype: This CDR3 is missing its conserved last phenylalanine or tryptophan, likely due to a read error. V and J are TRBV7-6 and TRBJ1-1; TRBD1 matches at 7 bases. Germline values: CDR1 SGHVS, CDR2 FNYEAQ. The CDR3 is 14 amino acids. V shed 5 bases, J shed 5 bases, and the junction held 8 bases outside the gene matches. Here the CDR3 DNA reads TGTGCCAGCAGCCCAGTCGCAGGGGGGACTGAAGCTTTCTAT. Translated, it gives CASSPVAGGTEAFY.

There are a few counts of this clonotype. The chain carries TRBV28 and TRBJ2-7, with D possibly called TRBD1 or TRBD2 (7 bases each). This CDR3 is built from 13 residues. V gave up 8 bases and J gave up 3 bases, with 14 bases separating them. Germline V gene lookup returns CDR1 MDHEN and CDR2 SYDVKM. This CDR3 is CASQGGAHYEQYF. CDR3 bases: TGTGCCAGCCAGGGGGGGGCCCACTACGAGCAGTACTTC.

This clonotype was picked up many times. The chain links TRBV10-3 to TRBJ2-6; D not resolved. Trimming removed 11 bases from V and 0 bases from J, with 5 bases in between. The CDR3 has 12 amino acids. Germline lookup yields CDR1 ENHRY and CDR2 SYGVKD. Here the CDR3 reads CASNSGANVLTF. CDR3 nucleotides: TGTGCCTCAAACTCTGGGGCCAACGTCCTGACTTTC.

This clonotype was seen more than once but under ten times. The chain joins TRBV20-1 to TRBJ1-2, with D maybe TRBD1 (6 bases). CDR3 length: 14 amino acids. Deletions cut 1 base from V and 4 bases from J, with 13 bases between. Germline CDR1 DFQATT, CDR2 SNEGSKA (reference sequence). In DNA, the CDR3 is TGCAGTGCTAGAGGTCAGGGGCAGGGCTATGGCTACACCTTC. It encodes CSARGQGQGYGYTF.

This clonotype was recorded at least ten times. The rearrangement uses TRBV7-2 and TRBJ1-6; D possibly corresponds to TRBD1 (6 bases). The CDR3 length is 15 residues. Germline values: CDR1 SGHTA, CDR2 FQGNSA. V was pared by 6 bases and J by 6 bases, with 15 bases between. The CDR3: CASSTDSGLNSPLHF. The CDR3 DNA follows: TGTGCCAGCAGTACGGACAGCGGACTTAATTCACCCCTCCACTTT.

The chain has TRBV20-1 and TRBJ2-7, with 10 bases matching TRBD1. This CDR3 is 14 amino acids long. The ends lost 5 bases at V and 1 base at J; junction bases unmatched: 5. CDR1 DFQATT and CDR2 SNEGSKA come from the germline V gene (reference sequence). The CDR3 DNA follows: TGCAGTGCTTTACCGGGACAGGGGTCCTACGAGCAGTACTTC. It translates to CSALPGQGSYEQYF.

This clonotype has at least ten counts. The chain joins TRBV12-3 or TRBV12-4 to TRBJ2-1, with 7 nucleotides matching TRBD1. The junction had 7 bases not matched to a gene; V was cut back by 6 bases and J by 2 bases. This CDR3 has 15 residues. The CDR3 nucleotides are TGTGCCAGCAGACCCGACAGGGCAGCCTACAATGAGCAGTTCTTC. Residues: CASRPDRAAYNEQFF.

The chain couples TRBV7-9 to TRBJ2-3, with a possible D match to TRBD2 (6 bases). Germline CDR1 reads SEHNR; CDR2 reads FQNEAQ (reference sequence). The CDR3 consists of 18 residues. Trimming shortened V by 7 bases and J by 0 bases, and 23 bases separated the two germline ends. CDR3 coding DNA: TGTGCCAGCATCATCTCGACTAGTTCTCGTTCTAGCACAGATACGCAGTATTTT. This codes for CASIISTSSRSSTDTQYF.

In regard to this clonotype: A read error may produce the germline difference seen at one junction end. The chain carries TRBV28 and TRBJ2-3, with D unclear. The germline gives CDR1 MDHEN, CDR2 SYDVKM. CDR3 length: 15 amino acids. CDR3 residues: CANSLWSGGTDTQYF. The CDR3 DNA follows: TGTGCCAACAGTTTATGGTCAGGCGGCACAGATACGCAGTATTTT.

This clonotype occurred a few times. This sequence joins TRBV27 and TRBJ1-6; weak D call: TRBD1 (6 bases). The CDR3 runs 15 residues. CDR1 and CDR2 from the germline V gene are MNHEY and SMNVEV (reference sequence). Trimming pared 1 base from V and 7 bases from J, leaving 11 bases between. The chain's CDR3 is CASSLLEGGNSPLHF. CDR3 in DNA: TGTGCCAGCAGTTTATTAGAGGGGGGCAATTCACCCCTCCACTTT.

The chain combines TRBV20-1 with TRBJ2-7; TRBD1 is a possible D gene (5 bases). Trimming left V 7 bases short and J 7 bases short, with 17 bases between. CDR1 is DFQATT and CDR2 is SNEGSKA in the germline V gene (reference sequence). This CDR3 spans 12 amino acids. CDR3 bases: TGCAGTGTTAAGTCAGACAGAGAAGAGCAGTACTTC. Its translation: CSVKSDREEQYF.

J is TRBJ1-6 and V is TRBV9, with a tentative D call TRBD1 (6 bases). The germline V gene encodes CDR1 SGDLS and CDR2 YYNGEE. This CDR3 has 16 residues. Deletions cut 3 bases from V and 3 bases from J, with 13 bases between. The CDR3 nucleotides read TGTGCCAGCAGCGCCTCCCGACAGGACTATAATTCACCCCTCCACTTT. This sequence encodes CASSASRQDYNSPLHF.